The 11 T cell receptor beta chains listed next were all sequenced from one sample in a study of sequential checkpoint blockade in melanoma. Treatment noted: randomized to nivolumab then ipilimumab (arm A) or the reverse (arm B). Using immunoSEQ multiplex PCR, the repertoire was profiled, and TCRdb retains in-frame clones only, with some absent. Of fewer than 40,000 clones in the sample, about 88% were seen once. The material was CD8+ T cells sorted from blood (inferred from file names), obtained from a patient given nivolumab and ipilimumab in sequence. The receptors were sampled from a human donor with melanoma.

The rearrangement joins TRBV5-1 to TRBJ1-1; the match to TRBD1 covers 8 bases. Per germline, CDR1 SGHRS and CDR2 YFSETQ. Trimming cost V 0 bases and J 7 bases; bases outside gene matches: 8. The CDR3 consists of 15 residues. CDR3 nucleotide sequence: TGCGCCAGCAGCTTGGCCGCGACAGGGGCCATTGAAGCTTTCTTT. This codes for CASSLAATGAIEAFF.

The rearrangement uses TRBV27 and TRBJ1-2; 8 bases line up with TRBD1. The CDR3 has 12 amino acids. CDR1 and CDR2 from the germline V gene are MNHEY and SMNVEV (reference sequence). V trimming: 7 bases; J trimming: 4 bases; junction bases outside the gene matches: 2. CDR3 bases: TGTGCCAGCACCGGGACAGGCTATGGCTACACCTTC. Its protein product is CASTGTGYGYTF.

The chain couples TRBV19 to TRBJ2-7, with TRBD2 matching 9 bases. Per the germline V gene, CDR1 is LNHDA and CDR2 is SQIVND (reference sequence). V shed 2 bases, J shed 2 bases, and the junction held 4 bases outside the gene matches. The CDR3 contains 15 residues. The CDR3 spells CASSITTSGAYEQYF. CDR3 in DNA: TGTGCCAGTAGTATAACGACTAGCGGTGCCTACGAGCAGTACTTC.

This chain's CDR3 is CASSVAGLAGISYNEQFF. The CDR3 DNA reads as TGTGCCAGCAGCGTAGCGGGACTAGCGGGAATCTCCTACAATGAGCAGTTCTTC. The chain couples TRBV9 to TRBJ2-1; 13 bases line up with TRBD2. The germline CDR1 and CDR2 sequences are SGDLS and YYNGEE. The V gene end was trimmed by 0 bases and the J gene end by 0 bases; junction bases not matched to a gene: 3. The CDR3 loop spans 18 amino acids.

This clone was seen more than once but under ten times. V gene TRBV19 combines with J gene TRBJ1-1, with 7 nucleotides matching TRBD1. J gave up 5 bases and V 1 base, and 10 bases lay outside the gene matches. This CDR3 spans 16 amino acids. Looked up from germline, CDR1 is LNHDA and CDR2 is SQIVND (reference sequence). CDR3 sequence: CASSIGDRALMTEAFF. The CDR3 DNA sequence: TGTGCCAGTAGTATAGGCGACAGGGCCCTGATGACTGAAGCTTTCTTT.

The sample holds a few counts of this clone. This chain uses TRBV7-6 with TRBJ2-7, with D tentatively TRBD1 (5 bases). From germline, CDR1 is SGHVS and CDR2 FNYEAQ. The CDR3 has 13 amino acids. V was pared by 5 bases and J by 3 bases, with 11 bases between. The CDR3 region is CASSQARDYEQYV. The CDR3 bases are TGTGCCAGCAGCCAAGCCAGGGACTACGAGCAGTACGTC.

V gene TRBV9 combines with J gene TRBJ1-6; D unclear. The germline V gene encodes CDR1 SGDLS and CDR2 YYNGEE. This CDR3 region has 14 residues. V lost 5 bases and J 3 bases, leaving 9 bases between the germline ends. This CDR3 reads CASSTENYNSPLHF. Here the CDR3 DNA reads TGTGCCAGCAGTACTGAGAACTATAATTCACCCCTCCACTTT. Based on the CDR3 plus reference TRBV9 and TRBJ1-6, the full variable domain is DSGVTQTPKHLITATGQRVTLRCSPRSGDLSVYWYQQSLDQGLQFLIQYYNGEERAKGNILERFSAQQFPDLHSELNLSSLELGDSALYFCASSTENYNSPLHFGNGTRLTVT.

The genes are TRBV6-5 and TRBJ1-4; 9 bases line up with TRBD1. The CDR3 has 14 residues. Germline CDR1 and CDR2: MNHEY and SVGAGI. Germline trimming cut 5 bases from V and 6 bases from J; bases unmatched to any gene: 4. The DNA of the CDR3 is TGTGCCAGCAGTCCTAGGACAGGGGATGAAAAACTGTTTTTT. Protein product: CASSPRTGDEKLFF.

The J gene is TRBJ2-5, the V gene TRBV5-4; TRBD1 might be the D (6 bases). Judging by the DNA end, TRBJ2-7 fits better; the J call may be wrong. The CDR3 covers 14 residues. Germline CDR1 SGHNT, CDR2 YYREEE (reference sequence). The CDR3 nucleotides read TGTGCCAGCAGCTTGTGGGGCAGGGGCTACGAGCAGTACTTC. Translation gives CASSLWGRGYEQYF.

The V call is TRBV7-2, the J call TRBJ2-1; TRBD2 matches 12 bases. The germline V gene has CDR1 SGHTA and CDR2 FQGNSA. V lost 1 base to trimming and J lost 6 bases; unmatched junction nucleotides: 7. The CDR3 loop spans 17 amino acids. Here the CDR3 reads CASSLEGALAGGNEQFF. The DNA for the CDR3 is TGTGCCAGCAGCTTAGAAGGGGCACTAGCGGGAGGCAATGAGCAGTTCTTC.

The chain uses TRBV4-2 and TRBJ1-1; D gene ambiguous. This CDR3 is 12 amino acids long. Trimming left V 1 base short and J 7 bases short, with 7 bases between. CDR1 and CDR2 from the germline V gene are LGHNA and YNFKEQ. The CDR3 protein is CASSQGEIEAFF. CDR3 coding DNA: TGTGCCAGCAGCCAAGGGGAGATTGAAGCTTTCTTT.